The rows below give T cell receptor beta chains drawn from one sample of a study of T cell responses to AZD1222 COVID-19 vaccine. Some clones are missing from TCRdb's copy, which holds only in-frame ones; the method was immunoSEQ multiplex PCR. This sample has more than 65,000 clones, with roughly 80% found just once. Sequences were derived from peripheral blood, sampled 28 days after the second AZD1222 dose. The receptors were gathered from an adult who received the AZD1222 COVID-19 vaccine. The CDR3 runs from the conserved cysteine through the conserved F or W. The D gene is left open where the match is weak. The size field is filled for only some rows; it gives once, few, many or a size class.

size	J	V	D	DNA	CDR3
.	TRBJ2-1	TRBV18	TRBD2	TGTGCCAGCTCACCCGGACTAGCGGGTGATAATGAGCAGTTCTTC	CASSPGLAGDNEQFF
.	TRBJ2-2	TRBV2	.	TGTGCCAGCAGTGGGGCCCCCGCCGTTAACACCGGGGAGCTGTTTTTT	CASSGAPAVNTGELFF
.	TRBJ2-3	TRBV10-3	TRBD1	TGTGCCATCAGTAACATACAACAGGGGGAGAATACGCAGTATTTT	CAISNIQQGENTQYF
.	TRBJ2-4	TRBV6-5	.	TGTGCCAGCACCCCGATCGGGGGCCTGGGGAACATTCAGTACTTC	CASTPIGGLGNIQYF
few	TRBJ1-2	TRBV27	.	TGTGCCAGCAGTTCCGCCGTGGGCGGCTACACCTTC	CASSSAVGGYTF
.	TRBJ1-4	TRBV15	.	TGTGCCACCAGCAGAGACGGACAGCGTAATGAAAAACTGTTTTTT	CATSRDGQRNEKLFF
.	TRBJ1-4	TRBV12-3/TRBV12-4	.	TGTGCCAGCAGTTACAGACTGAATGAAAAACTGTTTTTT	CASSYRLNEKLFF
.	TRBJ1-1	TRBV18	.	TGTGCCAGCTCCGAGATACCTGGGGGGAGCACTGAAGCTTTCTTT	CASSEIPGGSTEAFF
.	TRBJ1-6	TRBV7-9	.	TGTGCCAGCAGCCAAGAGGAGGGATATAATTCACCCCTCCACTTT	CASSQEEGYNSPLHF
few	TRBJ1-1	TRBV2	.	TGTGCCAGCAGTGTCAGCAGGGAAGCTTTCTTT	CASSVSREAFF
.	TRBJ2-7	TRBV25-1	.	TGTGCCAGCAGTGAAGCGGACGAGCAGTACTTC	CASSEADEQYF
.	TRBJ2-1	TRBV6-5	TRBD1	TGTGCCAGCAGTAGGACAGGGGTTTTGGATGAGCAGTTCTTC	CASSRTGVLDEQFF
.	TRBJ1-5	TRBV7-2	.	TGTGCCAGCAGCTTTAATCCGGGCGGAAATCAGCCCCAGCATTTT	CASSFNPGGNQPQHF
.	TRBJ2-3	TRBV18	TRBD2	TGTGCCAGCTCATCCTCCGGGTCTCAGCGGGGACGCACAGATACGCAGTATTTT	CASSSSGSQRGRTDTQYF
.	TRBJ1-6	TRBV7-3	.	TGTGCCAGCAGCTTAGTGGCTAATTCACCCCTCCACTTT	CASSLVANSPLHF
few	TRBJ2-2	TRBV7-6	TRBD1	TGTGCCAGCAGCTGGGACAGGGCCGGCGGGGAGCTGTTTTTT	CASSWDRAGGELFF
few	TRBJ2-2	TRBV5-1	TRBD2	TGCGCCAGCAGCCATGCTAGCGGGGGCACCGGGGAGCTGTTTTTT	CASSHASGGTGELFF
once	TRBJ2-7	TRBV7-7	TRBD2	TGTGCCAGCAGCCCTAGCGGGAGCCACGAGCAGTACTTC	CASSPSGSHEQYF
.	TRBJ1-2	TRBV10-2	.	TGCGCCAGCAGAGCTAACGGGGACTATGGCTACACCTTC	CASRANGDYGYTF
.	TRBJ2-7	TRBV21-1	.	.	CAIQLWGLGICEQYF
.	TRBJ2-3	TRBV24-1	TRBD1	TGTGCCACCAGAGGAGCTCCGGGACAGGGGTTCGGAGATACGCAGTATTTT	CATRGAPGQGFGDTQYF
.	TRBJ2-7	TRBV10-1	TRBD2	TGCGCCAGCAGTGGGGGGACGGGGGGGCCCTACGAGCAGTACTTC	CASSGGTGGPYEQYF
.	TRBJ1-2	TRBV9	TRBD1	TGTGCCAGCAGTATAAATACCGGGACAGGGGGCGTTGGCTACACCTTC	CASSINTGTGGVGYTF
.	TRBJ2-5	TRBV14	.	TGTGCCAGCAGCCAAGGACGGAACCGTAAAGAGACCCAGTACTTC	CASSQGRNRKETQYF
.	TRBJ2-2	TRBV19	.	TGTGCCAGTAGTATAGACGGGCAGGTCACCGGGGAGCTGTTTTTT	CASSIDGQVTGELFF
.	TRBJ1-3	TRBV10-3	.	TGTGCCATCAGTGAGCTCACGGGACGTAGCTCTGGAAACACCATATATTTT	CAISELTGRSSGNTIYF
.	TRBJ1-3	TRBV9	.	TGTGCCAGCAGCGCGACCAGCTCCTCTGGAAACACCATATATTTT	CASSATSSSGNTIYF
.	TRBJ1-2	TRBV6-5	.	TGTGCCAGCCGAGAGGGGACATGGGAGAACTATGGCTACACCTTC	CASREGTWENYGYTF
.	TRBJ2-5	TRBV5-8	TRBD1	TGTGCCAGCAGCCGGGGGACAGGGGGCTTGAATCGAGAGACCCAGTACTTC	CASSRGTGGLNRETQYF
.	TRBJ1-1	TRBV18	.	TGTGCCAGCTCACCACCCAGCCAAAACACTGAAGCTTTCTTT	CASSPPSQNTEAFF